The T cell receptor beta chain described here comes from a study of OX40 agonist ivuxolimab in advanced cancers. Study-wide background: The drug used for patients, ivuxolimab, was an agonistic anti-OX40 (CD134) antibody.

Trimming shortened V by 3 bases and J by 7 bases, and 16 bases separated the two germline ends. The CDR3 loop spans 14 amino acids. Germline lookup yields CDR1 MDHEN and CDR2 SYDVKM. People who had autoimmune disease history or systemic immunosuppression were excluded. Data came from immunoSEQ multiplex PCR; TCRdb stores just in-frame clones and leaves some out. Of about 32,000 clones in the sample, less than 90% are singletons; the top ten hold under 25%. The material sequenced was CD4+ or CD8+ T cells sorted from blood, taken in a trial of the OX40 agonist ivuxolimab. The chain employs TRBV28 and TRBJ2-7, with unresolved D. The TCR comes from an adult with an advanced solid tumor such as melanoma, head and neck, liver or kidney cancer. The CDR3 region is CASSLVYKAKEQYF. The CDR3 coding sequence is TGTGCCAGCAGTTTGGTATACAAGGCAAAGGAGCAGTACTTC.